This T cell receptor beta chain was sequenced during a study of OX40 agonist ivuxolimab in advanced cancers. The cohort excluded patients with autoimmune disease history or systemic immunosuppression. The V gene's germline CDR1 is ENHRY and CDR2 SYGVKD. The CDR3 contains 14 residues. Deletions cut 3 bases from V and 1 base from J, with 6 bases between. The assay was immunoSEQ multiplex PCR, and TCRdb's table has in-frame clones only and misses some. The data hold around 40,000 clones, with around three quarters observed a single time. This rearrangement joins TRBV10-3 to TRBJ2-2; D is undetermined. The material sequenced was CD4+ or CD8+ T cells sorted from blood, taken in a trial of the OX40 agonist ivuxolimab. The clonotype originates from an adult with an advanced solid tumor such as melanoma, head and neck, liver or kidney cancer. The CDR3 reads CAISEGWNTGELFF. In nucleotides, the CDR3 is TGTGCCATCAGTGAAGGTTGGAACACCGGGGAGCTGTTTTTT.